This T cell receptor (beta chain) was documented in a study of blood T cell repertoires in COVID-19. Study-level background: Sources were T cells, B-cell-depleted T cells, or PBMCs; the material itself was cDNA or gDNA.

CDR1 and CDR2 (germline): GTSNPN, SVGIG (reference sequence). The CDR3 loop spans 17 amino acids. V lost 0 bases to trimming and J lost 6 bases, with 24 bases between them. The method was immunoSEQ multiplex PCR; TCRdb's version includes in-frame clones alone and lacks a portion of them. The sample lists 90,000 or so clones, around 89% occurring once. This rearrangement joins TRBV30 to TRBJ2-7; TRBD1 is a possible D gene (6 bases). Input material: peripheral blood. The receptor comes from an elderly woman with active or convalescent COVID-19. The DNA for the CDR3 is TGTGCCTGGAGTGTAAGGGGGTCGAGCCGGCTCCTCCTCGAGCAGTACTTC. Amino acid sequence: CAWSVRGSSRLLLEQYF.